This T cell receptor (beta chain) was recovered during a study of T cell responses to AZD1222 COVID-19 vaccine (dated by TCRdb to 2020 to 2023). About the investigation overall: Because spike-specific TCR depth and breadth did not differ between the two schedules, AZD1222 recipients who got a second dose at roughly 4 weeks were pooled with those who got a second dose at roughly 12 weeks. TCR sequencing covered over 230 trial participants: some 210 given two doses of AZD1222 and around 26 given two doses of MenACWY control vaccine. Trial participants were enrolled by age into 18-55, 56-69 and 70-plus year subgroups, with about 150, 28 and 57 TCR-sequenced participants respectively. Broad study findings and their caveats: The 56-69-year group was small, and its depth increase did not reach significance, likely because of low power. Most participants were white British and females outnumbered males, and the authors suggested that clonal diversity may have been underestimated. Reportedly, almost half of the unique spike-specific TCRs recognized epitopes lying outside the regions that are mutated in the B.1.351 and B.1.1.7 variants. After two AZD1222 doses, both the breadth and the depth of spike-specific TCRs were significantly higher than at day 0 and than in MenACWY recipients. CD4 TCRs associated with the vaccine covered the entire spike protein, and the dominant responses were in regions 160-218 and 743-854. Conclusions about previously exposed vaccinees are limited because only 6 or 7 AZD1222 recipients were SARS-CoV-2 seropositive at baseline. No day 14 peak-response samples were available, so repertoires were characterized only after the peak T cell response.

CDR1 is given as MNHEY and CDR2 as SMNVEV, both from the germline V gene (reference sequence). Including cysteine and phenylalanine, the CDR3 has 15 amino acids. The only DNA kept is the CDR3, 45 bases in frame from the first base. Between the V and J ends, shortened by 8 bases and 0 bases respectively, the junction contains 17 bases. As concerns this clone: What this receptor recognizes is not known. The input lacks base qualities; no much larger clone sits a single base away.

The time point label here, explained by the study, means: baseline before first vaccination. Samples from vaccinated people were obtained from the UK trials COV001 and COV002, which included a single-blind randomized controlled phase 2/3 trial of AZD1222 (ChAdOx1 nCoV-19) in healthy adults. For TCRbeta chain sequencing, PBMC samples were collected from trial participants at day 0 and at day 28 after the second dose. The CDR3 regions of human TCRbeta chains were analyzed by immunosequencing. The original methods were these. Repertoire TCRs were checked for matches against a reference library of SARS-CoV-2-specific TCRs that had been generated using the MIRA antigen-specificity platform. Breadth meant the fraction of unique TCRs that were SARS-CoV-2-associated, whereas depth meant the fraction of total T cells that were SARS-CoV-2-associated. Using the MIRA data, each spike-specific TCR was mapped to the spike region that the TCR reacts to and placed in a CD4 or CD8 class. Log10-transformed breadth and depth values were compared by one-way ANOVA with Sidak's multiple comparisons tests. TCRdb carries this immuneACCESS record with in-frame sequences only. Its versions omit some clonotypes, under half of them owing to an unresolved V gene in the studies checked, with the rest unexplained. D and trimming were read from the DNA, whereas the V and J calls and clone size are those reported in that table. The table for this sample lists 120,000 or so clones; 70% to 90% of them were counted only once. Less than 2% of the sample belongs to the ten largest clones.

Here the chain combines TRBV27 and TRBJ2-7; TRBD2 might be the D gene, on 5 matching bases. The source was peripheral blood, collected on day 0 of AZD1222 vaccination. The sequence came from an adult in good health. This receptor carries the CDR3 CASGPGGAISYEQYF. The nucleotide sequence reads TGTGCCAGCGGACCAGGAGGCGCCATCTCCTACGAGCAGTACTTC.